This entry features one T cell receptor beta chain sequence. This clonotype was seen a handful of times. Its recognized antigen is unknown. Nothing much larger sits one base from this clone, and base qualities are not available. The data were produced on an Illumina HiSeq 1500. Using fastp at Q25 and MiXCR, TCRdb reprocessed the public reads and kept productive beta chains. Every entry covers one CDR3 protein and lists the most common genes and DNA from its rows. The sample contains fewer than 850,000 distinct CDR3 sequences, just under 30% of them found a single time. Of the sample, around 13% falls within the top ten clones. These data come from a study of T cell repertoires in cytomegalovirus infection (dated by TCRdb to the late 2010s). For the study in its entirety: The peptide stimulations were aimed at well-studied HLA-B-restricted epitopes as well as recently identified HLA-C-restricted CMV epitopes, whose presentation resists viral immunomodulation. Because public TCR beta signatures pointed to carriage of CMV infection together with the matching HLA type, the HLA type of each donor mattered for the analysis. Broader findings and caveats from the paper: The ex vivo response was dominated by HLA-C-restricted CMV-specific TCR beta clonotypes, which also provided the single most frequent clonotype in two of eight donors. In both this cohort and an independent approximately 370-donor cohort, the cumulative frequency of public TCR beta family members distinguished carriers of CMV infection plus the relevant HLA type.

Explained via the paper, the treatment or condition label denotes: in vitro stimulation with specific CMV peptide epitopes to enrich CMV-specific T cells. CDR3 length: 14 amino acids, cysteine to phenylalanine. The retained sequence is limited to the CDR3, 42 bases, with the frame set at the first base. Trimming leaves V shorter by 7 bases and J shorter by 3 bases, with the junction holding 5 bases beyond the gene matches. From a lookup of the germline V gene (reference sequence), CDR1 and CDR2 are MNHEY and SMNVEV. This specimen was cultured CD8+ T cells from PBMCs, taken from culture after CMV antigen stimulation. The sequence links TRBV27 to TRBJ2-1, with TRBD2 matching 8 junction bases. The origin of this receptor is a human donor in good health (CMV status not recorded). Some clones in this sample may be carry-over from other donors' samples. The DNA sequence is TGTGCCAGCACCTCCGGGGGGGTCTACAATGAGCAGTTCTTC. Its protein is CASTSGGVYNEQFF.